The clone carrying this TCR beta chain was counted only a few times. Its cognate antigen is unknown. This sample is drawn from a study of T-cell memory formation after mild COVID-19. Study outcomes and limitations: A second wave of clones peaked on day 37, and their SARS-CoV-2 specificity went unconfirmed.

TCRdb used MiXCR to reprocess the 5' RACE reads, holding one entry per CDR3 protein. The sample lists tens of thousands of distinct CDR3 sequences, more than 7% occurring once. The length of the CDR3 is 13 residues. CDR1 is SQVTM and CDR2 is ANQGSEA in the germline V gene. V was shortened by 3 bases and J by 8 bases, with 16 bases between the two germline ends. Sequencing was carried out using PBMCs or a T cell subset sorted from them (not recorded which). The origin of this receptor is a man aged 18 to 30 who had mild COVID-19 (a few samples of this study predate the infection). Cell type and time point are not known. J is TRBJ1-2 and V is TRBV29-1, with D possibly matching TRBD1 (5 bases). The CDR3 DNA follows: TGCAGCGTTGACGGGGCAGGGCGTGGGGGCTACACCTTC. Encoded protein: CSVDGAGRGGYTF. The full variable domain, with the rest looked up from reference TRBV29-1 and TRBJ1-2, is SAVISQKPSRDICQRGTSLTIQCQVDSQVTMMFWYRQQPGQSLTLIATANQGSEATYESGFVIDKFPISRPNLTFSTLTVSNMSPEDSSIYLCSVDGAGRGGYTFGSGTRLTVV.